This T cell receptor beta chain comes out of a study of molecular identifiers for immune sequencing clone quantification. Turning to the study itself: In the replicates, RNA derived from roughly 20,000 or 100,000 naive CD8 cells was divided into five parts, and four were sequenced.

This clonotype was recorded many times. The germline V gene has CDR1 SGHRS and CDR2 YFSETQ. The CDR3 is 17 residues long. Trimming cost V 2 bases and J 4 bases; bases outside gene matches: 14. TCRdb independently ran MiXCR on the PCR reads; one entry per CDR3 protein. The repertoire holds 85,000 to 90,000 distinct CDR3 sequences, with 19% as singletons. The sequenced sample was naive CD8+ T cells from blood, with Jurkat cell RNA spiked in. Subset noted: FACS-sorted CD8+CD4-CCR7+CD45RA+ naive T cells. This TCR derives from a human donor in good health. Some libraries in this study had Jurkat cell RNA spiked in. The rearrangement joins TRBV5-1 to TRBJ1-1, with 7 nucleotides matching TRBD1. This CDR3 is CASSLAGQARTPTEAFF. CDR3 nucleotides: TGCGCCAGCAGCTTAGCCGGACAGGCCCGCACCCCCACTGAAGCTTTCTTT.